Listed below are T cell receptor beta chains from one sample, sequenced in a study of T cell responses to AZD1222 COVID-19 vaccine. Sequencing was performed with immunoSEQ multiplex PCR; in TCRdb, only in-frame clones are kept and a portion is missing. Of some 130,000 clones in the sample, over 75% were seen once. The starting material was peripheral blood, obtained on day 0 of AZD1222 vaccination. The receptors derive from an adult in good health. CDR3s include the opening cysteine and the closing phenylalanine or tryptophan. Each record gives: J gene, D gene, V gene, clone size, CDR3 protein, CDR3 DNA. D genes are given only for firm matches. A row's size may be missing; if present it is once, few, many or a size class.

TRBJ1-6	TRBD1	TRBV2	-	CASSVFGQGNSPLHF	TGTGCCAGCAGTGTATTCGGACAGGGGAATTCACCCCTCCACTTT
TRBJ1-4	-	TRBV6-5	-	CASSFTGKDEKLFF	TGTGCCAGCAGTTTTACAGGGAAGGACGAAAAACTGTTTTTT
TRBJ1-3	-	TRBV7-9	-	CASSPNLRGAGNTIYF	TGTGCCAGCAGCCCCAACCTGAGGGGAGCTGGAAACACCATATATTTT
TRBJ2-2	-	TRBV7-2	-	CASGLQGVGELFF	TGTGCCAGCGGCCTACAGGGCGTCGGGGAGCTGTTTTTT
TRBJ1-2	TRBD1	TRBV6-6	-	CASSPDRAYGYTF	TGTGCCAGCAGCCCAGACAGGGCCTATGGCTACACCTTC
TRBJ1-1	-	TRBV7-9	-	CASSLGSTEAFF	TGTGCCAGCAGCTTAGGAAGTACAGAAGCTTTCTTT
TRBJ1-4	-	TRBV4-1	-	CASSQVYRLFF	TGCGCCAGCAGCCAAGTTTATAGACTGTTTTTT
TRBJ2-1	-	TRBV7-2	few	CASSLDGEGAPYNEQFF	TGTGCCAGCAGCTTAGATGGGGAGGGGGCCCCTTACAATGAGCAGTTCTTC
TRBJ2-3	-	TRBV6-2/TRBV6-3	-	CASSTVDTQYF	TGTGCCAGCAGCACCGTAGATACGCAGTATTTT
TRBJ2-3	TRBD2	TRBV7-2	-	CASSSRGVSTDTQYF	TGTGCCAGCAGCTCTCGGGGGGTCAGCACAGATACGCAGTATTTT
TRBJ1-5	-	TRBV7-2	-	CASSPSGVYSNQPQHF	TGTGCCAGCAGCCCATCAGGGGTCTATAGCAATCAGCCCCAGCATTTT
TRBJ2-3	-	TRBV5-4	-	CASSLRGADTQYF	TGTGCCAGCAGCTTGCGAGGGGCAGATACGCAGTATTTT
TRBJ1-1	-	TRBV11-2	-	CASSLVGAMNTEAFF	TGTGCCAGCAGCTTAGTGGGGGCGATGAACACTGAAGCTTTCTTT
TRBJ2-1	-	TRBV19	-	CASSDDWNEQFF	TGTGCCAGTAGTGATGACTGGAATGAGCAGTTCTTC
TRBJ1-2	-	TRBV29-1	-	CSVSNAINYGYTF	TGCAGCGTTTCTAATGCAATTAACTATGGCTACACCTTC
TRBJ1-5	-	TRBV4-2	-	CASSQERTHNQPQHF	TGTGCCAGCAGCCAAGAACGGACACATAATCAGCCCCAGCATTTT
TRBJ1-2	-	TRBV9	few	CASSVAGGSYGYTF	TGTGCCAGCAGCGTAGCTGGAGGGTCCTATGGCTACACCTTC
TRBJ2-1	-	TRBV5-1	-	CASSLLRGRRDEQFF	TGCGCCAGCAGCTTGCTGCGGGGTAGGAGGGATGAGCAGTTCTTC
TRBJ2-2	TRBD1	TRBV7-3	-	CASSSDPGQGPGELFF	TGTGCCAGCAGCTCCGACCCGGGACAGGGCCCCGGGGAGCTGTTTTTT
TRBJ1-2	-	TRBV6-5	once	CASRNDGFNNYGYTF	TGTGCCAGCAGGAACGACGGATTTAATAACTATGGCTACACCTTC
TRBJ1-5	-	TRBV10-3	-	CAISALGSNQPQHF	TGTGCCATCAGTGCCCTGGGTAGCAATCAGCCCCAGCATTTT
TRBJ2-1	-	TRBV9	-	CASSVVRGGEQFF	TGTGCCAGCAGCGTAGTAAGGGGAGGTGAGCAGTTCTTC
TRBJ2-1	TRBD2	TRBV28	-	CASSSPILAGNEQFF	TGTGCCAGCAGTTCCCCTATACTAGCGGGGAATGAGCAGTTCTTC
TRBJ1-1	-	TRBV12-3/TRBV12-4	once	CASSLQGSTEAFF	TGTGCCAGCAGTTTGCAGGGCAGCACTGAAGCTTTCTTT
TRBJ2-1	-	TRBV2	once	CASQLAIYNEQFF	TGTGCCTCCCAATTAGCGATCTACAATGAGCAGTTCTTC
TRBJ1-6	-	TRBV19	once	CASSIKGRGDGSPLHF	TGTGCCAGTAGTATAAAGGGGCGAGGGGATGGTTCACCCCTCCACTTT
TRBJ2-2	-	TRBV12-3/TRBV12-4	-	CASTRDPGELFF	TGTGCCAGCACCCGGGACCCCGGGGAGCTGTTTTTT
TRBJ1-2	-	TRBV12-3/TRBV12-4	-	CASSFTGSDGYTF	TGTGCCAGCAGTTTCACAGGGTCAGATGGCTACACCTTC
TRBJ1-1	-	TRBV28	-	CASSGQRGEAFF	TGTGCCAGCAGTGGGCAGAGGGGTGAAGCTTTCTTT
TRBJ1-4	-	TRBV7-9	-	CASSAGTLVRGGEKLFF	TGTGCCAGCAGCGCCGGGACACTCGTCAGAGGTGGTGAAAAACTGTTTTTT
TRBJ2-2	TRBD2	TRBV5-1	-	CASRLAGGPGELFF	TGCGCCAGTCGACTAGCGGGGGGGCCCGGGGAGCTGTTTTTT
TRBJ2-1	TRBD1	TRBV11-2	-	CASSLQGAGEQFF	TGTGCCAGCAGCCTACAGGGGGCGGGTGAGCAGTTCTTC
TRBJ1-1	-	TRBV10-3	-	CAISEGQGQNTEAFF	TGTGCCATCAGTGAGGGGCAGGGTCAGAACACTGAAGCTTTCTTT
TRBJ1-1	-	TRBV6-4	-	CATSRVAGITEAFF	TGTGCCACCTCACGGGTCGCCGGGATCACTGAAGCTTTCTTT
TRBJ1-4	-	TRBV29-1	-	CSALTGFAEKLFF	TGCAGCGCTTTAACAGGGTTTGCGGAAAAACTGTTTTTT
TRBJ2-2	-	TRBV12-3/TRBV12-4	once	CASSLPTGELFF	TGTGCCAGCAGTCTACCGACCGGGGAGCTGTTTTTT
TRBJ2-7	-	TRBV20-1	-	CSATLGREQYF	TGCAGTGCGACCCTCGGCAGGGAGCAGTACTTC
TRBJ2-2	-	TRBV4-2	-	CASSQVQGTGELFF	TGTGCCAGCAGCCAGGTGCAAGGCACCGGGGAGCTGTTTTTT
TRBJ1-3	-	TRBV7-6	few	CASSSNPDRSGNTIYF	TGTGCCAGCAGCTCGAACCCTGACAGAAGTGGAAACACCATATATTTT
TRBJ2-1	TRBD2	TRBV7-2	-	CASSPLADYNEQFF	TGTGCCAGCAGCCCCCTAGCGGACTACAATGAGCAGTTCTTC
TRBJ1-5	-	TRBV21-1	few	CASTSRGGLNQPQHF	TGTGCCAGCACCTCCCGGGGGGGCCTCAATCAGCCCCAGCATTTT
TRBJ1-5	-	TRBV28	-	CASSPRASRQPQHF	TGTGCCAGCAGCCCCCGGGCGTCCCGGCAGCCCCAGCATTTT
TRBJ1-6	-	TRBV9	-	CASSVRGKNDSPLHF	TGTGCCAGCAGCGTGAGGGGGAAAAATGATTCACCCCTCCACTTT
TRBJ1-1	TRBD1	TRBV4-3	-	CASSLRTGLNTEAFF	TGCGCCAGCAGCCTACGGACAGGATTGAACACTGAAGCTTTCTTT
TRBJ1-2	-	TRBV14	-	CASSQRGMIANYGYTF	TGTGCCAGCAGCCAACGGGGGATGATAGCTAACTATGGCTACACCTTC
TRBJ1-2	-	TRBV4-2	-	CASSQEYGVALYGYTF	TGTGCCAGCAGCCAAGAGTACGGTGTCGCACTCTATGGCTACACCTTC
TRBJ2-7	TRBD2	TRBV5-1	-	CASSWGGLYEQYF	TGCGCCAGCAGCTGGGGGGGACTCTACGAGCAGTACTTC
TRBJ2-1	-	TRBV5-6	once	CASSLGWNEQFF	TGTGCCAGCAGCCTCGGGTGGAATGAGCAGTTCTTC
TRBJ1-3	-	TRBV10-3	once	CAISELGGSGNTIYF	TGTGCCATCAGTGAACTAGGAGGATCTGGAAACACCATATATTTT
TRBJ2-3	TRBD1	TRBV28	-	CASTLTGYTDTQYF	TGTGCCAGCACCCTGACAGGGTACACAGATACGCAGTATTTT
TRBJ2-7	TRBD2	TRBV27	-	CASSLSRGVRAEQYF	TGTGCCAGCAGTTTGTCACGGGGGGTGCGGGCCGAGCAGTACTTC
TRBJ1-2	-	TRBV10-1	-	CASSVTPRTGYTF	TGCGCCAGCAGTGTGACCCCTCGGACGGGCTACACCTTC
TRBJ1-6	TRBD1	TRBV6-1	-	CASSRTTGGDSPLHF	TGTGCCAGCAGCCGAACGACAGGGGGCGATTCACCCCTCCACTTT